This entry features one TCR beta chain sequence. TCRdb's copy holds only in-frame clones and misses some; the assay was immunoSEQ multiplex PCR. The table records 120,000 to 150,000 clones, 84% of them present only once. CDR3 size: 15 residues. Germline-derived CDR1 and CDR2 are MNHGY and SVAAGI. The ends were cut back, 1 base at V and 0 bases at J, with 9 bases in the middle. This record comes from a study of blood T cell repertoires in COVID-19. Looking at the study overall: Material from acute and convalescent COVID-19 was sourced from the United States, Italy and Spain.

Each exposed participant met a COVID-19 case in the 2 weeks preceding study entry. The sequencing sample was made of PBMCs or T cells enriched from blood (not recorded which). The sequence was obtained from a woman aged 45-65 years who had been exposed to COVID-19. This chain uses TRBV6-9 with TRBJ1-1; no reliable D call. The CDR3 coding sequence is TGTGCCAGCAGTTATTGCGCCACCGTGAACACTGAAGCTTTCTTT. This encodes CASSYCATVNTEAFF.